A selection of T cell receptor beta chains follows, all from one sample in a study of blood T cell repertoires in COVID-19. Sequencing was performed with immunoSEQ multiplex PCR; in TCRdb, only in-frame clones are kept and a portion is missing. Of a few hundred thousand clones detected, about 86% appear once; the ten largest clones hold 4% to 5.5%. The sample comprised PBMCs or T cells enriched from blood (not recorded which). The receptors come from a woman aged 40 to 49 with acute COVID-19. The CDR3 runs from the conserved cysteine through the conserved F or W. A D gene is named only where the DNA matches it firmly. Part of the rows lack a size; the others show once, few, many or a class for expanded clones.

v_gene,d_gene,j_gene,abundance,CDR3nt,CDR3aa
TRBV5-1,NA,TRBJ1-5,once,TGCGCCAGCAGCCCCGGGGAGTATAGCAATCAGCCCCAGCATTTT,CASSPGEYSNQPQHF
TRBV27,NA,TRBJ1-1,NA,TGTGCCAGCAGGCTAGCTGGGGGGGCCACTGAAGCTTTCTTT,CASRLAGGATEAFF
TRBV4-1,NA,TRBJ1-2,NA,TGCGCCAGCAGCCAAGACGCGGGGGCCTATGGCTACACCTTC,CASSQDAGAYGYTF
TRBV7-6,TRBD2,TRBJ2-3,once,TGTGCCAGCAGCTTAGAGATAGCGGGGAGTCCTAGCACAGATACGCAGTATTTT,CASSLEIAGSPSTDTQYF
TRBV5-4,NA,TRBJ2-3,NA,TGTGCCAGCAGCTTGGAAGGGGGCACAGATACGCAGTATTTT,CASSLEGGTDTQYF
TRBV7-2,NA,TRBJ1-5,NA,TGTGCCAGCAGCGCCCGAGCGCAGGGGATCGGAAGCAATCAGCCCCAGCATTTT,CASSARAQGIGSNQPQHF
TRBV19,TRBD1,TRBJ1-6,many,TGTGCCAGTAGTACGACAGGGTCTTGGTCACCCCTCCACTTT,CASSTTGSWSPLHF
TRBV27,NA,TRBJ1-5,NA,TGTGCCAGCAGTCCGAGGTGGCGGAGCAATCAGCCCCAGCATTTT,CASSPRWRSNQPQHF
TRBV6-5,TRBD1,TRBJ2-7,NA,TGTGCCAGCAGTTTCCTCCGGGACAGGGGTTTATCCGAGCAGTACTTC,CASSFLRDRGLSEQYF
TRBV3-1/TRBV3-2,TRBD1,TRBJ1-1,NA,TGTGCCAGCAGCCAAGATCAGACAGGGGAAGCTTTCTTT,CASSQDQTGEAFF
TRBV9,NA,TRBJ2-7,once,TGTGCCAGCAGCGTAGGCTGGGGGCCTGATCAGTACTTC,CASSVGWGPDQYF
TRBV6-2/TRBV6-3,NA,TRBJ2-1,NA,TGTGCCAGCAGTTACTACTCGGGGACCTACAATGAGCAGTTCTTC,CASSYYSGTYNEQFF
TRBV4-2,TRBD1,TRBJ2-7,NA,TGTGCCAGCAGCCAAGGAGACAGGGTTACCTACGAGCAGTACTTC,CASSQGDRVTYEQYF
TRBV9,TRBD1,TRBJ1-4,NA,TGTGCCAGCAGCGTAGGGGGACAGGGGGCCACTGCAACTAATGAAAAACTGTTTTTT,CASSVGGQGATATNEKLFF
TRBV7-6,NA,TRBJ1-3,NA,TGTGCCAGCAGCCTAGGCCCGCGGGGTGGAAACACCATATATTTT,CASSLGPRGGNTIYF
TRBV9,TRBD2,TRBJ2-7,NA,TGTGCCAGCAGCGTATCCGGGAGCGGGGGTCCCTACGAGCAGTACTTC,CASSVSGSGGPYEQYF
TRBV10-3,TRBD1,TRBJ1-1,few,TGTGCCATCAGTCAAGACAGGGCGAACACTGAAGCTTTCTTT,CAISQDRANTEAFF
TRBV19,NA,TRBJ1-4,NA,TGTGCCAGCAGGGGTCGGTTATGGGAAAAACTGTTTTTT,CASRGRLWEKLFF
TRBV5-6,TRBD1,TRBJ1-5,NA,TGTGCCAGCAGCTATACAGGGGGAAATCAGCCCCAGCATTTT,CASSYTGGNQPQHF
TRBV7-3,TRBD2,TRBJ2-1,NA,TGTGCCAGCAGCTTACTGGGACTAGCTTACAATGAGCAGTTCTTC,CASSLLGLAYNEQFF
TRBV7-3,TRBD2,TRBJ2-1,NA,TGTGCCAGCAGCGCACGACCCGGGACTAGTGGAAATGAGCAGTTCTTC,CASSARPGTSGNEQFF
TRBV6-5,TRBD2,TRBJ2-1,NA,TGTGCCAGCTGGTATCGGCGGGGGGGTTTAAATGAGCAGTTCTTC,CASWYRRGGLNEQFF
TRBV5-4,TRBD1,TRBJ2-1,NA,TGTGCCAGCAGCGGTGACAGGGTCAATGAGCAGTTCTTC,CASSGDRVNEQFF
TRBV18,NA,TRBJ1-4,NA,TGTGCCAGCTCACCACCGAGGACAACTAATGAAAAACTGTTTTTT,CASSPPRTTNEKLFF
TRBV7-2,TRBD1,TRBJ2-7,once,TGTGCCAGCAGTGGACAGGGGCCCTACGAGCAGTACTTC,CASSGQGPYEQYF
TRBV4-1,TRBD1,TRBJ1-4,NA,TGCGCCAGCAGCCAAGATCGCGGGACAGGTGGTGAAAAACTGTTTTTT,CASSQDRGTGGEKLFF
TRBV7-2,TRBD1,TRBJ2-5,NA,TGTGCCAGCAGCTTAACAGGGACAGTATACCAGTACTTC,CASSLTGTVYQYF
TRBV19,NA,TRBJ1-1,NA,TGTGCCAGTAGTATAGGCACTAACACTGAAGCTTTCTTT,CASSIGTNTEAFF
TRBV10-2,TRBD2,TRBJ2-7,NA,TGCGCCAGCGGAGTAGCGGGGGGCCTTTTCGACGAGCAGTACTTC,CASGVAGGLFDEQYF
TRBV11-2,TRBD1,TRBJ1-1,NA,TGTGCCAGCACCCCGTTGGGGACAGACCACACTGAAGCTTTCTTT,CASTPLGTDHTEAFF
TRBV19,TRBD2,TRBJ2-3,NA,TGTGCCAGTAGTATTAGCGGGAGAGGGGGCACAGATACGCAGTATTTT,CASSISGRGGTDTQYF
TRBV2,TRBD2,TRBJ2-5,NA,TGTGCCAGCAGGCCCGGACTAGCGGTCCAAGAGACCCAGTACTTC,CASRPGLAVQETQYF
TRBV7-6,TRBD2,TRBJ2-2,NA,TGTGCCAGCAGCTCCGGGACTAGCGGGAGGGAGGCCGGGGAGCTGTTTTTT,CASSSGTSGREAGELFF
TRBV29-1,NA,TRBJ1-1,NA,TGCAGCGTTCGAAGTTCGGGAATTTACCCTGAAGCTTTCTTT,CSVRSSGIYPEAFF
TRBV2,TRBD1,TRBJ1-1,once,TGTGCCAGCCGGGACAGGGTCGTTGGAACTGAAGCTTTCTTT,CASRDRVVGTEAFF
TRBV6-5,TRBD2,TRBJ2-1,NA,TGTGCCAGCAGACTCAAGCGGGAATTGTACAATGAGCAGTTCTTC,CASRLKRELYNEQFF
TRBV14,TRBD2,TRBJ2-6,once,TGTGCCAGCAGCCTTAGGACTAGCGTGTTTTCCTCTGGGGCCAACGTCCTGACTTTC,CASSLRTSVFSSGANVLTF
TRBV27,TRBD2,TRBJ2-1,once,TGTGCCAGCAGTTTACTAGCGGACACACTCTACAATGAGCAGTTCTTC,CASSLLADTLYNEQFF
TRBV7-2,TRBD1,TRBJ2-4,NA,TGTGCCAGCAGCCAACAACAGGGGGCGCGGCAAATTCAGTACTTC,CASSQQQGARQIQYF
TRBV25-1,NA,TRBJ1-6,NA,TGTGCCAGCAGTCTGGAGATCTCAAATTCACCCCTCCACTTT,CASSLEISNSPLHF
TRBV2,TRBD1,TRBJ2-5,NA,TGTGCCAGCAGTCGGACAGGGCCGAGAGAGACCCAGTACTTC,CASSRTGPRETQYF
TRBV4-1,TRBD1,TRBJ2-6,once,TGCGCCAGCAGCCAAGATCTCGTAATCCGGGACAGGGGGTCTGGGGCCAACGTCCTGACTTTC,CASSQDLVIRDRGSGANVLTF
TRBV28,TRBD2,TRBJ2-3,NA,TGTGCCAGCAGTTTATGGCGGGAGAGCACAGATACGCAGTATTTT,CASSLWRESTDTQYF
TRBV28,TRBD1,TRBJ1-2,NA,TGTGCCAGCAGCCGACAGGGGGCGGTTGGCTACACCTTC,CASSRQGAVGYTF
TRBV6-2/TRBV6-3,NA,TRBJ1-6,NA,TGTGCCAGCAGTTACTTGGCGGGAGCTAATTCACCCCTCCACTTT,CASSYLAGANSPLHF
TRBV28,NA,TRBJ1-2,NA,TGTGCCAGCAGTCCCTCTAACTATGGCTACACCTTC,CASSPSNYGYTF
TRBV7-2,TRBD1,TRBJ2-3,NA,TGTGCCAGCAGCTTAACAGGGGATGTAGCAGATACGCAGTATTTT,CASSLTGDVADTQYF
TRBV18,NA,TRBJ1-2,NA,TGTGCCAGCTCACCCCTCTCGACAGATAACTATGGCTACACCTTC,CASSPLSTDNYGYTF
TRBV29-1,NA,TRBJ1-2,NA,TGCAGCGTTGGTCAGGGGTCGAACAACTATGGCTACACCTTC,CSVGQGSNNYGYTF
TRBV19,NA,TRBJ1-1,NA,TGTGCCAGTACGTTACGTGGCAGAGGCACTGAAGCTTTCTTT,CASTLRGRGTEAFF
TRBV2,NA,TRBJ2-6,NA,TGTGCCAGCACCCTGGACAGCTCTGGGGCCAACGTCCTGACTTTC,CASTLDSSGANVLTF
TRBV29-1,TRBD1,TRBJ1-2,NA,TGCAGCGTTATTCGACAGGGAAACTATGGCTACACCTTC,CSVIRQGNYGYTF
TRBV12-5,TRBD2,TRBJ2-5,NA,TGTGCTAGTGGTTTGACTAGCGGGCCTGACTTGCGGGAGACCCAGTACTTC,CASGLTSGPDLRETQYF
TRBV9,NA,TRBJ1-2,NA,TGTGCCAGCAGCGTAGCTGGAGGGGATTTCGGCTATGGCTACACCTTC,CASSVAGGDFGYGYTF